The 29 T cell receptor beta chains reported below all come from one sample, sequenced in a study of CD8+CD57+ T cells in acquired aplastic anemia. For CDR3 and TCR beta VDJ profiling, genomic DNA was the template used. TCRdb reprocessed the reads via MiXCR and lists one record per CDR3 protein. The table includes some 47,000 distinct CDR3 sequences, around two thirds detected once. Sequenced input: sorted CD4+, CD8+, or CD8+CD57+ T cells (not recorded which) from PBMCs. These receptors originate from a human donor in good health, serving as a control.

Details on this clonotype: The DNA is left out, because the CDR3 cannot be placed on it with certainty; the CDR3 is given as TCRdb lists it. V and J are TRBV7-2 and TRBJ1-2. Looked up from germline, CDR1 is SGHTA and CDR2 is FQGNSA. The CDR3 is 12 residues long, counting both termini. The CDR3 protein is CASSLRVGSGTF.

The rearrangement links TRBV6-1 to TRBJ2-1; 7 nucleotides align to TRBD2. Losses at the gene ends were 8 bases for V and 6 bases for J; bases not matched to a gene: 1. Germline V gives CDR1 MNHNS, CDR2 SASEGT. There are 11 residues in the CDR3. CDR3 DNA sequence: TGTGCCAGCGGGAGGGCCAATGAGCAGTTCTTC. It specifies CASGRANEQFF.

The chain has TRBV19 and TRBJ1-2; perhaps TRBD1 as D (5 bases). V gave up 6 bases and J gave up 2 bases, with 22 bases separating them. CDR1 and CDR2 from the germline V gene are LNHDA and SQIVND (reference sequence). This CDR3 is 17 amino acids long. CDR3 loop: CASRVTATESINYGYTF. CDR3 in DNA: TGTGCCAGTAGAGTGACGGCGACAGAGAGTATAAACTATGGCTACACCTTC.

The CDR3 region has the DNA TGTGCCATCAGTGATCCCCGCTACGAGCAGTACTTC. This gives the protein CAISDPRYEQYF. The chain combines TRBV10-3 with TRBJ2-7; no clear D. Looked up from germline, CDR1 is ENHRY and CDR2 is SYGVKD. This CDR3 region has 12 residues. Trimming pared 3 bases from V and 3 bases from J, leaving 6 bases between.

This clonotype was counted only a few times. V and J are TRBV6-1 and TRBJ2-7, with 9 bases fitting TRBD1. The CDR3 has 14 residues. Trimming removed 5 bases from V and 7 bases from J; junction bases left unmatched: 9. Germline V gene sequence: CDR1 MNHNS, CDR2 SASEGT. The CDR3 sequence is CASSPGTGSKEQYF. Here the CDR3 DNA reads TGTGCCAGCAGTCCCGGGACAGGGAGTAAGGAGCAGTACTTC.

This clonotype has a handful of counts. V gene TRBV2 combines with J gene TRBJ2-3, with D maybe TRBD2 (6 bases). This CDR3 is 14 amino acids long. Per the germline V gene, CDR1 is SNHLY and CDR2 is FYNNEI. Trimming pared 4 bases from V and 5 bases from J, leaving 13 bases between. In DNA form, the CDR3 reads TGTGCCAGCAGTGGGGACTGGCAAGTAGATACGCAGTATTTT. Its protein is CASSGDWQVDTQYF.

The genes are TRBV29-1 and TRBJ1-2; D uncertain. V shed 6 bases and J shed 2 bases, with 16 bases lying between them. CDR1 SQVTM and CDR2 ANQGSEA come from the germline V gene. CDR3 length equals 14 residues. In nucleotides, the CDR3 is TGCAGCGTCCCTTTAATTAGCGGGAACTATGGCTACACCTTC. The encoded protein is CSVPLISGNYGYTF. Combining the CDR3 with reference TRBV29-1 and TRBJ1-2 gives the whole variable domain SAVISQKPSRDICQRGTSLTIQCQVDSQVTMMFWYRQQPGQSLTLIATANQGSEATYESGFVIDKFPISRPNLTFSTLTVSNMSPEDSSIYLCSVPLISGNYGYTFGSGTRLTVV.

As DNA, the CDR3 is TGTGCCACCAGCTCATCGGGGTATGGCTACACCTTC. Protein: CATSSSGYGYTF. J is TRBJ1-2 and V is TRBV15; D is uncertain. This CDR3 region has 12 residues. V was trimmed by 5 bases and J by 5 bases, leaving 9 bases between them. Germline assignment: CDR1 LNHNV and CDR2 YYDKDF (reference sequence).

The V gene is TRBV25-1, the J gene TRBJ2-1; perhaps TRBD2 as D (5 bases). Between the trimmed V and J ends, which lost 6 bases and 3 bases, there was a span of 15 bases. Germline-derived CDR1 and CDR2 are MGHDK and SYGVNS. CDR3 length: 15 amino acids. This chain's CDR3 is CASRFSESGYNEQFF. The CDR3 coding sequence is TGTGCCAGCAGATTTAGCGAATCGGGCTACAATGAGCAGTTCTTC. Together with reference TRBV25-1 and TRBJ2-1, the CDR3 gives the full variable domain: EADIYQTPRYLVIGTGKKITLECSQTMGHDKMYWYQQDPGMELHLIHYSYGVNSTEKGDLSSESTVSRIRTEHFPLTLESARPSHTSQYLCASRFSESGYNEQFFGPGTRLTVL.

This clonotype is medium-sized in the sample. The rearrangement joins TRBV20-1 to TRBJ1-1; a weak D match, TRBD1 (6 bases). Germline V gene sequence: CDR1 DFQATT, CDR2 SNEGSKA (reference sequence). V lost 3 bases, J lost 4 bases, and 9 bases lay in between. CDR3 length: 12 amino acids. The CDR3 sequence: CSASDRPTEAFF. The DNA of the CDR3 is TGCAGTGCTAGCGACAGGCCCACTGAAGCTTTCTTT.

This sequence joins TRBV10-2 and TRBJ2-7; 7 nucleotides line up with TRBD2. The V gene's germline CDR1 is WSHSY and CDR2 SAAADI. V was clipped by 10 bases and J by 6 bases; unmatched bases: 12. This CDR3 comprises 13 residues. The DNA for the CDR3 is TGCGCCACCGCGACGCGGGACTATTCCGAGCAGTACTTC. Translating it yields CATATRDYSEQYF.

The sample holds one count of this clonotype. The J gene is TRBJ1-6, the V gene TRBV10-3; 12 bases line up with TRBD1. Germline values: CDR1 ENHRY, CDR2 SYGVKD. The V segment lost 6 bases and the J segment 12 bases; nucleotides outside the gene matches: 6. The CDR3 extends over 14 amino acids. The CDR3 DNA is TGTGCCATCAGCGGGACAGGGGGCCTTCGACCCCTCCACTTT. Encoded protein: CAISGTGGLRPLHF.

This chain links TRBV24-1 with TRBJ2-7; D is perhaps TRBD2 (6 bases). V was pared by 1 base and J by 2 bases, with 14 bases between. This CDR3 has 16 residues. The germline V gene has CDR1 KGHDR and CDR2 SFDVKD. The CDR3 DNA follows: TGTGCCACCAGTGATTTTGGGCGGGAAGTCGCCTACGAGCAGTACGTC. Its protein is CATSDFGREVAYEQYV.

The table lists this clonotype with a few counts. The chain combines TRBV10-3 with TRBJ2-7, with TRBD2 matching 7 bases. The CDR3 contains 12 residues. Losses at the gene ends were 6 bases for V and 2 bases for J; bases not matched to a gene: 1. CDR1 is ENHRY and CDR2 is SYGVKD in the germline V gene. This CDR3 reads CAISGTTYEQYF. Written as DNA, the CDR3 is TGTGCCATCAGCGGGACTACCTACGAGCAGTACTTC.

The rearrangement joins TRBV19 to TRBJ2-1; perhaps TRBD2 as D (6 bases). Germline CDR1 is LNHDA and CDR2 is SQIVND (reference sequence). The germline V and J ends were trimmed by 10 bases and 2 bases, with 15 bases remaining between them. This CDR3 contains 14 residues. The CDR3 nucleotides are TGTGCCACCAGCGCTACTAGCACCTACAATGAGCAGTTCTTC. Its translation: CATSATSTYNEQFF.

This clonotype showed up many times. This sequence joins TRBV5-5 and TRBJ2-7; 9 nucleotides line up with TRBD2. Trimming at V came to 4 bases and at J to 0 bases, leaving 5 bases not matched to a gene. CDR1 SGHKS and CDR2 YYEKEE come from the germline V gene (reference sequence). This CDR3 has 15 amino acids. CDR3 in DNA: TGTGCCAGCAGCGGAAATAGCGGGAGCTCCTACGAGCAGTACTTC. Amino acid sequence: CASSGNSGSSYEQYF.

Note on this clonotype: The junction differs from germline at one of its ends, possibly a read error. For the CDR3, the DNA is TGTCCCAGCAGCCCCCAGGGCACAGATACGCAGTATTTT. Encoded protein: CPSSPQGTDTQYF. The rearrangement joins TRBV4-2 to TRBJ2-3; D is undetermined. CDR1 LGHNA and CDR2 YNFKEQ come from the germline V gene. CDR3 length: 13 residues.

The rearrangement links TRBV20-1 to TRBJ2-1; 9 bases fit TRBD1. V was pared by 2 bases and J by 7 bases, with 12 bases of the junction left unmatched. This CDR3 has 16 amino acids. The germline CDR1 and CDR2 sequences are DFQATT and SNEGSKA (reference sequence). CDR3 in amino acids: CSARFGGTGTFNEQFF. CDR3 in DNA: TGCAGTGCTAGATTTGGCGGGACAGGGACTTTTAATGAGCAGTTCTTC.

The chain couples TRBV6-2 or TRBV6-3 to TRBJ1-2; TRBD1 agrees at 7 bases. The CDR3 loop spans 15 amino acids. CDR1 and CDR2 from the germline V gene are MNHEY and SVGEGT. Unmatched junction bases numbered 7, after V lost 4 bases and J lost 2 bases. The CDR3 nucleotides are TGTGCCAGCAGTTTTCTGAGACAGGGAAACTATGGCTACACCTTC. It translates to CASSFLRQGNYGYTF.

This clonotype was seen once. The rearrangement uses TRBV14 and TRBJ2-7, with 12 bases fitting TRBD2. Germline CDR1 and CDR2: SGHDN and FVKESK. This CDR3 comprises 14 residues. V was pared by 5 bases and J by 5 bases, with 4 bases of the junction left unmatched. The CDR3 region is CASSLLAGGHEQYF. The DNA for the CDR3 is TGTGCCAGCAGCTTACTAGCGGGAGGCCACGAGCAGTACTTC.

The chain links TRBV4-1 to TRBJ1-2; D gene uncertain. This CDR3 comprises 16 residues. CDR1 and CDR2 (germline): MGHRA, YSYEKL. Trimming removed 0 bases at V and 4 bases at J, with 15 bases between. CDR3 nucleotides: TGCGCCAGCAGCCAAGATCTCATTGGGCAGACCTATGGCTACACCTTC. It encodes CASSQDLIGQTYGYTF.

Concerning this clonotype: A read error is possible here, since a much larger clone lies one base away. The V and J genes are TRBV27 and TRBJ2-2; 8 bases align to TRBD1. The CDR3 spans 16 residues. CDR1 MNHEY and CDR2 SMNVEV come from the germline V gene (reference sequence). The CDR3 DNA is TGTGCCAGCAGTTTAGGACAGGGAGGTAACACCGGGGAGCTGTCTTTT. Amino acids: CASSLGQGGNTGELSF.

The chain uses TRBV7-9 and TRBJ2-7, with 9 bases fitting TRBD1. The CDR3 spans 15 residues. Germline V gene data show CDR1 as SEHNR and CDR2 as FQNEAQ (reference sequence). J lost 6 bases, V lost 5 bases, and 11 bases had no gene match. The CDR3 spells CASSAETGGLSEQYF. In DNA form, the CDR3 reads TGTGCCAGCAGCGCGGAGACAGGGGGGTTAAGCGAGCAGTACTTC.

The chain has TRBV29-1 and TRBJ2-3; weak D call: TRBD2 (5 bases). In germline, CDR1 is SQVTM, CDR2 ANQGSEA. V lost 6 bases and J lost 2, with 9 bases in between. The CDR3 consists of 12 residues. CDR3: CSVGDFTDTQYF. CDR3 DNA sequence: TGCAGCGTCGGGGATTTCACAGATACGCAGTATTTT.

The chain links TRBV24-1 to TRBJ2-1; 9 positions match TRBD2. CDR3 length: 17 residues. V lost 4 bases and J lost 0; bases outside the gene matches: 6. Germline V gives CDR1 KGHDR, CDR2 SFDVKD. CDR3 region: CATSETISGSSYNEQFF. CDR3 DNA: TGTGCCACCAGTGAAACTATTAGCGGGAGCTCCTACAATGAGCAGTTCTTC.

This clonotype occurred a few times. The rearrangement uses TRBV7-9 and TRBJ1-1; weak D call: TRBD1 (6 bases). Trimming took off 5 bases at V and 1 base at J, with 14 bases between the two ends. CDR1 is SEHNR and CDR2 is FQNEAQ in the germline V gene (reference sequence). The CDR3 spans 15 residues. CDR3 in amino acids: CASSSIQGPNTEAFF. CDR3 in DNA: TGTGCCAGCAGCAGTATACAGGGCCCGAACACTGAAGCTTTCTTT.

This clonotype appeared once. The chain has TRBV7-3 and TRBJ2-5, with no clear D. CDR1 and CDR2 from the germline V gene are SGHTA and FQGTGA. The CDR3 totals 12 residues. The V and J ends lost 1 base and 4 bases respectively, with 4 bases between them. This chain's CDR3 is CASSLNGETQYF. In DNA form, the CDR3 reads TGTGCCAGCAGCTTAAATGGAGAGACCCAGTACTTC.

Concerning this clonotype: An end of the junction differs from the germline gene, which may be a read error. The chain joins TRBV7-6 to TRBJ2-5; D uncertain. This CDR3 spans 13 amino acids. CDR1 and CDR2 from the germline V gene are SGHVS and FNYEAQ. The chain's CDR3 is CASSITPAETQYF. CDR3 nucleotide sequence: TGTGCTAGCAGCATCACCCCGGCCGAGACCCAGTACTTC.

Of note for this clonotype: A much bigger clone sits one base away, suggesting this may be a read error. For the CDR3, the DNA is TGTGCCAGCAGCAGCTACAGGGTGAGCACAGATGCGCAGTATTTT. Amino acid sequence: CASSSYRVSTDAQYF. This chain joins TRBV28 and TRBJ2-3; tentative D call: TRBD1 (6 bases). The CDR3 runs 15 residues. CDR1 is MDHEN, CDR2 SYDVKM, per germline.